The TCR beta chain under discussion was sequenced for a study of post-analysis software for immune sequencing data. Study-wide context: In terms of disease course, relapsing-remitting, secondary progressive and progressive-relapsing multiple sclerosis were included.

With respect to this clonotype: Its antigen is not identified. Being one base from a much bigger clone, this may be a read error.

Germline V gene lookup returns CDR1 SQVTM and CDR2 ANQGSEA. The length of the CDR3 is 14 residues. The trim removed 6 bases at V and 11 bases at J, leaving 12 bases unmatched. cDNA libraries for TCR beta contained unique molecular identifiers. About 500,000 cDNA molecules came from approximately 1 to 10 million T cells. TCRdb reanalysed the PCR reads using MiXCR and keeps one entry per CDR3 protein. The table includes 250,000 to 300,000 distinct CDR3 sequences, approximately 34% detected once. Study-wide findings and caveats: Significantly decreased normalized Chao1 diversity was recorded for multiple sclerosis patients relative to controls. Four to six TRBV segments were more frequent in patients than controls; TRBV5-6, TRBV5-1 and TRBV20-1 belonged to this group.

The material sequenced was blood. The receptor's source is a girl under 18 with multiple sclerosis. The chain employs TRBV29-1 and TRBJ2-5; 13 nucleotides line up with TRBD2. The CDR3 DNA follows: TGCAGCGTCTTTGGACTAGCGGGGGTCAATGAGCAGTACTTC. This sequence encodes CSVFGLAGVNEQYF. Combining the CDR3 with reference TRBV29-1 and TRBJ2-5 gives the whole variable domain SAVISQKPSRDICQRGTSLTIQCQVDSQVTMMFWYRQQPGQSLTLIATANQGSEATYESGFVIDKFPISRPNLTFSTLTVSNMSPEDSSIYLCSVFGLAGVNEQYFGPGTRLLVL.